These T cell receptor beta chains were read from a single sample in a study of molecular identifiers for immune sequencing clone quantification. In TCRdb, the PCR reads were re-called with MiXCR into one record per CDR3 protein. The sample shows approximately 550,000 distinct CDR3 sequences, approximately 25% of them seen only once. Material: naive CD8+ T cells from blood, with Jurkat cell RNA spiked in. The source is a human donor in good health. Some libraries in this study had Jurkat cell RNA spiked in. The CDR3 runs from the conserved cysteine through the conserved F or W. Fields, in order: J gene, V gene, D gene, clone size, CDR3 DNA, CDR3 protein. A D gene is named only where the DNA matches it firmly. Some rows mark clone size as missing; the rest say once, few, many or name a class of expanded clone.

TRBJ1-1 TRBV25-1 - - TGTGACAGCAGTGGATCTGAAGCTTTCTTT CDSSGSEAFF
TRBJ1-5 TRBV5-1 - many TGCGCCAGCAGCTTGCGGGGGGAGAATCAGCCCCAGCATTTT CASSLRGENQPQHF
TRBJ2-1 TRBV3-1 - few TGTGCCAGCAGCATCTATCAGGGGCCAGAGAACAATGAGCAGTTCTTC CASSIYQGPENNEQFF
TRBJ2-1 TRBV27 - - TGTGCCAGCAGTCTCAGTTGGGGGCCCTACAATGAGCAGTTCTTC CASSLSWGPYNEQFF
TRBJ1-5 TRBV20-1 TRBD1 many TGCAGTGCTAGAGATCGTACAGGGGGGTTAGGCAATCAGCCCCAGCATTTT CSARDRTGGLGNQPQHF
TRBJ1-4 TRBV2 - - TGTGCCAGCTATACATTCAATCCAACTAATGAAAAACTGTTTTTT CASYTFNPTNEKLFF
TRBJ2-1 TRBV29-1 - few TGCAGCGTTGACTCCTACAATGAGCAGTTCTTC CSVDSYNEQFF
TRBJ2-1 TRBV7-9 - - TGTGCCAGCAGCTTTGCAGACTACAATGAGCAGTTCTTC CASSFADYNEQFF
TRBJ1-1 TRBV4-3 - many TGCGCCAGCAGCCAAGATTTCAGCGGGCCTTATGAAGCTTTCTTT CASSQDFSGPYEAFF
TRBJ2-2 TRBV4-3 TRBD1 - TGCGCCAGCAGCCACCGCAGGGGGCTAGAGGGTAGCACCGGGGAGCTGTTTTTT CASSHRRGLEGSTGELFF
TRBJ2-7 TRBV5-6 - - TGTGCCAGCAGCCCGGGACTGACCTACTACGAGCAGTACTTC CASSPGLTYYEQYF
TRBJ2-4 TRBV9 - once TGTGCCAGCAGCGTAGGAGGAGGGCTAGCCAAAAACATTCAGTACTTC CASSVGGGLAKNIQYF
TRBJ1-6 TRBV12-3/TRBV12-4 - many TGTGCCAGCAGCTTCAGTTCACCCCTCCACTTT CASSFSSPLHF
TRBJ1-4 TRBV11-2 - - TGTGCCAGCAGCTCCCGATTGAGGGCGGATGAAAAACTGTTTTTT CASSSRLRADEKLFF
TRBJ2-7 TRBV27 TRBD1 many TGTGCCAGCTCCGGGACAGGGTCCTACGAGCAGTACTTC CASSGTGSYEQYF
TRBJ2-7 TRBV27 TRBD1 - TGTGCCAGCAGTGCCGGGACAGTTGCCTACGAGCAGTGCTTC CASSAGTVAYEQCF
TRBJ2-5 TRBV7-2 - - TGTGCCAGCAGCTTCATAGGGGCTAGAGAGACCCAGTACTTC CASSFIGARETQYF
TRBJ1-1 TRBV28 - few TGTGCCAGCAGTCCCGTCGGACCCGTGGTGATGAACACTGAAGCTTTCTTT CASSPVGPVVMNTEAFF
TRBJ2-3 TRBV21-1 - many TGTGCCAGCGGGTTACCGGGACAGGGGGACTATACGCAGTATTTT CASGLPGQGDYTQYF
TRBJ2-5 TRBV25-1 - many TGTGCCACCGGGACGGACATAACCCAAGAGACCCAGTACTTC CATGTDITQETQYF
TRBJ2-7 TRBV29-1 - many TGCAGCGTTGAAACTCCCGGCTCCTACGAGCAGTACTTC CSVETPGSYEQYF
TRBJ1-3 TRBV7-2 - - TGTGCCAGCAGTTACGACATAACTGGAAACACCATATATTTT CASSYDITGNTIYF
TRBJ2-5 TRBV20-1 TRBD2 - TGCAGTGCTCGGTTAGCGGGAGGCCGGGAGACCCAGTACTTC CSARLAGGRETQYF
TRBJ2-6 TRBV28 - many TGTGCCAGCAGTGATGGGGCCAACGTCCTGACTTTC CASSDGANVLTF
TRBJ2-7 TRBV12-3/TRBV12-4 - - TGTGCCATCAGTTTAGCAGGCACAGGCTACGAGCAGTACTTC CAISLAGTGYEQYF
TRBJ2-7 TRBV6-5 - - TGTGCCAGCAGTTACTCCCCAGCTAAGAGCTCCTACGAGCAGTACTTC CASSYSPAKSSYEQYF
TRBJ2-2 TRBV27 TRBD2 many TGTGCCAGCACCCCTACGGGGGGGCCCGGGGAGCTGTTTTTT CASTPTGGPGELFF
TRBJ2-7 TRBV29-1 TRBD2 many TGCAGCGTTGAAACCCGGACTAGTGTCGAGCAGTACTTC CSVETRTSVEQYF
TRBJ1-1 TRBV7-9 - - TGTGCCAGCAGCTCCCCGGTCCTGGGGAGCACTGAAGCTTTCTTT CASSSPVLGSTEAFF
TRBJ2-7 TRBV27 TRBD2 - TGTGCCAGCAGTCCCCTCGGGGGGGTTGGCTACGAGCAGTACTTC CASSPLGGVGYEQYF
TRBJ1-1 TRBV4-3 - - TGCGCCAGCAGCCAAGATGGGGGTCCGGCCACTGAAGCTTTCTTT CASSQDGGPATEAFF
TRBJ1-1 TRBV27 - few TGTGCCAGCAGTTTATCCCTTATGAACACTGAAGCTTTCTTT CASSLSLMNTEAFF
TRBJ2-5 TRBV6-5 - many TGTGCCAGCAGTTACTCGAACCAGCCGGGGACCCAGTACTTC CASSYSNQPGTQYF
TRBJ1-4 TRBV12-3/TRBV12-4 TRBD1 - TGTGCCAGCAGATTGGGAGACAGGGGGCCTGAAAAACTGTTTTTT CASRLGDRGPEKLFF
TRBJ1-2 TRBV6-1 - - TGTGCCAGCGGCCAGACCAGGGACTCCTATGCCTACACCTTC CASGQTRDSYAYTF
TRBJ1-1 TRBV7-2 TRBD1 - TGTGCCAGCAGTACAGCCGACAGGGGGTATGAAGCTTTCTTT CASSTADRGYEAFF
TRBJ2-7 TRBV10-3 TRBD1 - TGTGCCATCAGTGGCCGGGACAGGGGCGATAGGGAGCAGTACTTC CAISGRDRGDREQYF